The sequence of this T cell receptor (beta chain) was determined in a study of OX40 agonist ivuxolimab in advanced cancers. The table came from immunoSEQ multiplex PCR; TCRdb's copy has only in-frame clones and leaves some out. This sample has approximately 52,000 clones, with around 88% found just once. V dropped 3 bases and J dropped 6; count of bases not matched to a gene: 7. Germline V gene sequence: CDR1 SGHAT, CDR2 FQNNGV. This CDR3 is built from 15 residues. The gene calls are TRBV11-2 and TRBJ2-3, with 9 bases fitting TRBD2. The sequence derives from an adult with an advanced solid tumor such as melanoma, head and neck, liver or kidney cancer. The source material was CD4+ or CD8+ T cells sorted from blood, sampled in a trial of the OX40 agonist ivuxolimab. The CDR3 nucleotides read TGTGCCAGCAGCTTGCGGCGGGGGGGCCGTGATACGCAGTATTTT. As protein: CASSLRRGGRDTQYF.